These 13 T cell receptor beta chains were all obtained from the same sample, sequenced in a study of blood T cell repertoires in COVID-19. The protocol was immunoSEQ multiplex PCR, while the TCRdb copy is restricted to in-frame clones and leaves out a portion. Counted here are roughly 230,000 clones, about 90% occurring once; the ten biggest clones make up around 1.9%. Sequences were obtained from peripheral blood. Every receptor here comes from a woman in her fifties or sixties with COVID-19, enrolled during active disease.

The chain carries TRBV29-1 and TRBJ1-2; TRBD1 matches 7 bases. After removal of 4 bases from V and 0 bases from J, the junction contained 5 bases not matched to a gene. This CDR3 contains 14 residues. Germline V gene data show CDR1 as SQVTM and CDR2 as ANQGSEA. The CDR3 region is CSVVTGRANYGYTF. The CDR3, as DNA: TGCAGCGTTGTGACAGGGAGAGCTAACTATGGCTACACCTTC. Based on the CDR3 plus reference TRBV29-1 and TRBJ1-2, the full variable domain is SAVISQKPSRDICQRGTSLTIQCQVDSQVTMMFWYRQQPGQSLTLIATANQGSEATYESGFVIDKFPISRPNLTFSTLTVSNMSPEDSSIYLCSVVTGRANYGYTFGSGTRLTVV.

This rearrangement joins TRBV18 to TRBJ1-1, with D perhaps matching TRBD1 (5 bases). From germline, CDR1 is KGHSH and CDR2 LQKENI. Deletions cut 1 base from V and 1 base from J, with 7 bases between. The CDR3 is 14 amino acids. The CDR3 loop reads CASSPQGSNTEAFF. CDR3 sequence (DNA): TGTGCCAGCTCACCACAGGGGTCGAACACTGAAGCTTTCTTT.

The rearrangement joins TRBV6-1 to TRBJ1-2; 10 nucleotides match TRBD1. Germline CDR1 reads MNHNS; CDR2 reads SASEGT. V shed 2 bases, J shed 7 bases, and the junction held 4 bases outside the gene matches. This CDR3 has 14 residues. CDR3 DNA: TGTGCCAGCAGTGAAATGGGACAGGGGTTTGGCTACACCTTC. Translating gives CASSEMGQGFGYTF.

J is TRBJ1-2 and V is TRBV7-9; 12 nucleotides align to TRBD1. Germline CDR1 SEHNR, CDR2 FQNEAQ (reference sequence). Trimming at V came to 4 bases and at J to 14 bases, leaving 8 bases not matched to a gene. The CDR3 runs to 13 residues. In nucleotides, the CDR3 is TGTGCCAGCAGCTCGGGACAGGGGGCATTGGTAACCTTC. Protein: CASSSGQGALVTF.

The chain joins TRBV5-1 to TRBJ1-6; D is perhaps TRBD1 (5 bases). The length of the CDR3 is 14 residues. CDR1 is SGHRS and CDR2 is YFSETQ in the germline V gene. V was pared by 0 bases and J by 9 bases, with 10 bases between. Here the CDR3 DNA reads TGCGCCAGCAGCTTGGGGCAGGGTTTTTCACCCCTCCACTTT. Residues: CASSLGQGFSPLHF.

The gene calls are TRBV6-6 and TRBJ2-7; 7 positions agree with TRBD1. V gave up 2 bases and J gave up 2 bases; unmatched junction bases: 3. Germline CDR1 MNHNY, CDR2 SVGAGI (reference sequence). This CDR3 contains 14 residues. The DNA for the CDR3 is TGTGCCAGCAGTTACCTGACAGGGACCTACGAGCAGTACTTC. It codes for CASSYLTGTYEQYF.

This rearrangement joins TRBV7-6 to TRBJ2-5; the match to TRBD2 covers 8 bases. The V gene's germline CDR1 is SGHVS and CDR2 FNYEAQ. The CDR3 spans 17 residues. V dropped 5 bases and J dropped 5; count of bases not matched to a gene: 16. For the CDR3, the DNA is TGTGCCAGCAGCCCGCACCGACCGGGGGGGCCGCGGGAGACCCAGTACTTC. Protein: CASSPHRPGGPRETQYF.

Comment on this clone: A junction end diverges from the germline sequence, so it may reflect a read error. V gene TRBV4-1 combines with J gene TRBJ1-4, with TRBD1 matching 7 bases. The germline V gene has CDR1 MGHRA and CDR2 YSYEKL. CDR3 length equals 19 residues. The CDR3 loop reads CPSSRPGQTNTATNEKLFF. The DNA for the CDR3 is TGCCCCAGCAGCCGACCGGGACAGACTAATACTGCAACTAATGAAAAACTGTTTTTT.

The chain recombines TRBV11-2 with TRBJ1-1; tentative D call: TRBD1 (5 bases). The CDR3 runs 16 residues. CDR1 is SGHAT, CDR2 FQNNGV, per germline. Trimming took 2 bases from V and 0 from J, leaving 13 bases between them. CDR3 sequence: CASSLLGAGMNTEAFF. CDR3 in DNA: TGTGCCAGCAGCTTATTAGGGGCGGGGATGAACACTGAAGCTTTCTTT.

Only one count was recorded for this clone. V and J are TRBV6-2 or TRBV6-3 and TRBJ1-5; 9 bases are shared with TRBD1. The germline V gene has CDR1 MNHEY and CDR2 SVGEGT. J lost 3 bases, V lost 6 bases, and 9 bases had no gene match. The CDR3 consists of 16 residues. CDR3 residues: CASSNSGTGINQPQHF. The DNA for the CDR3 is TGTGCCAGCAGCAACTCCGGGACAGGGATCAATCAGCCCCAGCATTTT.

The CDR3 DNA sequence: TGTGCCAGCAGCCAAGACAGGCTTCCATACAATGAGCAGTTCTTC. Residues: CASSQDRLPYNEQFF. The genes are TRBV3-1 (or the pseudogene TRBV3-2) and TRBJ2-1; D uncertain. The V and J ends lost 0 bases and 4 bases respectively, with 10 bases between them. The CDR3 length is 15 residues. CDR1 and CDR2 from the germline V gene are LGHDT and YNNKEL (reference sequence).

In its sample, this clone was seen a few times. This chain links TRBV5-8 with TRBJ1-6, with 7 bases identical to TRBD1. The CDR3 spans 15 residues. Per germline, CDR1 SGHTS and CDR2 YDEGEE. V lost 3 bases, J lost 9 bases, and 9 bases stayed unmatched. CDR3 region: CASSSRQGRASPLHF. The CDR3 DNA sequence: TGTGCCAGCAGCTCCAGACAGGGTCGTGCTTCACCCCTCCACTTT.

In DNA, the CDR3 is TGTGCCAGCAGCCAAGACTACTTCACCGGGGAGCTGTTTTTT. Its protein is CASSQDYFTGELFF. V usage is TRBV4-2 and J usage is TRBJ2-2; D is unresolved. This CDR3 spans 14 amino acids. CDR1 is LGHNA, CDR2 YNFKEQ, per germline. Trimming removed 0 bases from V and 4 bases from J, with 6 bases in between.